The 32 T cell receptor beta chains listed next were all sequenced from one sample in a study of blood T cell repertoires in COVID-19. The method was immunoSEQ multiplex PCR; TCRdb's version includes in-frame clones alone and lacks a portion of them. The repertoire holds 120,000 or so clones, with 76% as singletons. The material sequenced was peripheral blood. Every receptor here comes from an elderly woman with acute or convalescent COVID-19.

This clone was recorded only once. This chain joins TRBV7-8 and TRBJ1-1, with a tentative D call TRBD1 (6 bases). CDR1 is SGHVS, CDR2 FQNEAQ, per germline. V lost 5 bases, J lost 5 bases, and 24 bases lay in between. There are 17 residues in the CDR3. CDR3 region: CASSPPGAGVPRTEAFF. The CDR3 DNA reads TGTGCCAGCAGCCCCCCGGGGGCGGGGGTCCCAAGGACTGAAGCTTTCTTT.

The chain links TRBV30 to TRBJ1-5; no firm D call. Between the trimmed V and J ends, which lost 3 bases and 5 bases, there was a span of 11 bases. This CDR3 has 13 residues. The germline V gene has CDR1 GTSNPN and CDR2 SVGIG (reference sequence). The CDR3 DNA reads as TGTGCCTGGAGCGTTCTAACAGATCAGCCCCAGCATTTT. This sequence encodes CAWSVLTDQPQHF. The full variable domain, with the rest looked up from reference TRBV30 and TRBJ1-5, is SQTIHQWPATLVQPVGSPLSLECTVEGTSNPNLYWYRQAAGRGLQLLFYSVGIGQISSEVPQNLSASRPQDRQFILSSKKLLLSDSGFYLCAWSVLTDQPQHFGDGTRLSIL.

As DNA, the CDR3 is TGCAGTGCTAGTCAGGCGGGGGGGTTGAGACAAGAGACCCAGTACTTC. Its translation is CSASQAGGLRQETQYF. The V gene is TRBV20-1, the J gene TRBJ2-5; 9 nucleotides agree with TRBD2. The V gene's germline CDR1 is DFQATT and CDR2 SNEGSKA (reference sequence). The CDR3 covers 16 residues. V shed 3 bases and J 2 bases; nucleotides not matched to a gene: 10.

The chain links TRBV7-8 to TRBJ1-2; the match to TRBD1 covers 8 bases. CDR1 and CDR2 from the germline V gene are SGHVS and FQNEAQ. There are 14 residues in the CDR3. Trimming at V came to 5 bases and at J to 4 bases, leaving 6 bases not matched to a gene. The CDR3 loop is CASSPTGTGYGYTF. For the CDR3, the DNA is TGTGCCAGCAGCCCTACCGGGACAGGCTATGGCTACACCTTC.

The chain employs TRBV30 and TRBJ2-3; 11 positions agree with TRBD2. CDR1 and CDR2 (germline): GTSNPN, SVGIG (reference sequence). The V segment lost 1 base and the J segment 3 bases; nucleotides outside the gene matches: 3. The CDR3 runs 15 residues. The CDR3 loop reads CAWSATSGVTDTQYF. CDR3 DNA: TGTGCCTGGAGTGCGACTAGCGGGGTGACAGATACGCAGTATTTT. The variable domain in full, completed from reference TRBV30 and TRBJ2-3, reads SQTIHQWPATLVQPVGSPLSLECTVEGTSNPNLYWYRQAAGRGLQLLFYSVGIGQISSEVPQNLSASRPQDRQFILSSKKLLLSDSGFYLCAWSATSGVTDTQYFGPGTRLTVL.

There are a few counts of this clone. Here the CDR3 reads CASSYQPGQGAEKLFF. In DNA form, the CDR3 reads TGTGCCAGCAGTTACCAGCCGGGACAGGGGGCAGAAAAACTGTTTTTT. The chain has TRBV6-2 or TRBV6-3 and TRBJ1-4; 12 positions agree with TRBD1. V trimming: 2 bases; J trimming: 8 bases; junction bases outside the gene matches: 6. CDR1 and CDR2 from the germline V gene are MNHEY and SVGEGT. The CDR3 runs 16 residues.

V is TRBV11-2 and J is TRBJ1-1; D is unclear. The CDR3 consists of 14 residues. Trimming left V 3 bases short and J 1 base short, with 9 bases between. Germline CDR1 reads SGHAT; CDR2 reads FQNNGV. DNA of the CDR3: TGTGCCAGCAGCTTTGTCCGGAGGAACACTGAAGCTTTCTTT. Encoded protein: CASSFVRRNTEAFF.

V and J are TRBV19 and TRBJ2-1; 7 nucleotides align to TRBD2. With 5 bases clipped from V and 8 bases from J, the junction kept 12 bases outside the gene matches. Germline V gene lookup returns CDR1 LNHDA and CDR2 SQIVND (reference sequence). The length of the CDR3 is 15 residues. For the CDR3, the DNA is TGTGCCAGTAGTTCTTCTAGCGGAGCGGACTATGAGCAGTTCTTC. Translated, it gives CASSSSSGADYEQFF.

The V gene is TRBV6-2 or TRBV6-3, the J gene TRBJ2-3; 7 bases agree with TRBD2. With 5 bases clipped from V and 3 bases from J, the junction kept 8 bases outside the gene matches. Looked up from germline, CDR1 is MNHEY and CDR2 is SVGEGT. This CDR3 is 15 amino acids long. This CDR3 reads CASSSASGFTDTQYF. The CDR3 DNA reads as TGTGCCAGCAGTAGCGCTAGCGGCTTTACAGATACGCAGTATTTT.

This clone was observed a few times. V is TRBV19 and J is TRBJ2-7; 7 positions match TRBD1. The V gene end was trimmed by 3 bases and the J gene end by 7 bases; junction bases not matched to a gene: 9. Germline loops: CDR1 LNHDA, CDR2 SQIVND (reference sequence). This CDR3 is built from 14 residues. The CDR3 DNA reads as TGTGCCAGTAGTATCCCGGGACAGCCCGAGGAGCAGTACTTC. The encoded protein is CASSIPGQPEEQYF.

The V call is TRBV29-1, the J call TRBJ2-5; D is possibly TRBD1 (5 bases). The V end lost 4 bases, the J end lost 1 base, and 10 bases lay between the germline ends. Germline CDR1 is SQVTM and CDR2 is ANQGSEA. The CDR3 length is 13 residues. In DNA form, the CDR3 reads TGCAGCGTTGTGGGGCAGGCCCAAGAGACCCAGTACTTC. Translating it yields CSVVGQAQETQYF.

The rearrangement joins TRBV3-1 (or the pseudogene TRBV3-2) to TRBJ1-3, with D possibly being TRBD1 (6 bases). The V end lost 3 bases, the J end lost 2 bases, and 14 bases lay between the germline ends. The CDR3 consists of 16 residues. Germline CDR1 LGHDT, CDR2 YNNKEL (reference sequence). CDR3 DNA: TGTGCCAGCAGCCAGGGAACAGGGACGACTGGAAACACCATATATTTT. It codes for CASSQGTGTTGNTIYF.

CDR3 protein: CASSLVDRVGTDTQYF. The CDR3 DNA follows: TGCGCCAGCAGCTTGGTGGACAGGGTAGGCACAGATACGCAGTATTTT. This chain connects TRBV5-1 to TRBJ2-3, with TRBD1 matching 8 bases. Trimming removed 0 bases from V and 1 base from J; junction bases left unmatched: 4. Germline values: CDR1 SGHRS, CDR2 YFSETQ. This CDR3 region has 16 residues.

Note on this clone: This specimen includes other DNA sequences encoding the same CDR3. The chain couples TRBV28 to TRBJ2-7; possible D gene TRBD2, 7 bases. Germline V gives CDR1 MDHEN, CDR2 SYDVKM. V was shortened by 3 bases and J by 6 bases, with 12 bases between the two germline ends. The CDR3 sequence is 13 residues long. Written as DNA, the CDR3 is TGTGCCAGCAGTTTCTCGGGGGGCATCGAGCAGTACTTC. It yields the protein CASSFSGGIEQYF.

The chain combines TRBV10-3 with TRBJ2-3; TRBD2 aligns across 11 bases. Germline CDR1 is ENHRY and CDR2 is SYGVKD. The CDR3 is 17 amino acids. V lost 5 bases to trimming and J lost 6 bases; unmatched junction nucleotides: 13. CDR3 DNA: TGTGCCATCAGTCGAAATAGCGGGGGGGCATCGGCGGATACGCAGTATTTT. It translates to CAISRNSGGASADTQYF.

This clone was found once. The chain carries TRBV19 and TRBJ2-3, with 8 bases that match TRBD1. CDR3 length equals 16 residues. The ends lost 3 bases at V and 2 bases at J; junction bases unmatched: 7. Per the germline V gene, CDR1 is LNHDA and CDR2 is SQIVND (reference sequence). DNA of the CDR3: TGTGCCAGTAGTATGGGTCAGGGGGCCCTCACAGATACGCAGTATTTT. Translated, it gives CASSMGQGALTDTQYF.

The rearrangement links TRBV5-1 to TRBJ2-7; 10 bases match TRBD2. This CDR3 has 18 amino acids. Germline CDR1 is SGHRS and CDR2 is YFSETQ. The junction had 18 bases not matched to a gene; V was cut back by 6 bases and J by 3 bases. CDR3 in DNA: TGCGCCAGCACCAAGTTTTACCGTACTAGCGGGGATATCTACGAGCAGTACTTC. Its translation: CASTKFYRTSGDIYEQYF.

The chain employs TRBV19 and TRBJ1-6; tentative D call: TRBD1 (5 bases). CDR1 is LNHDA and CDR2 is SQIVND in the germline V gene (reference sequence). Trimming stripped 4 bases from V and 10 bases from J, with 8 bases between. There are 12 residues in the CDR3. In DNA form, the CDR3 reads TGTGCCAGTAGTAGGGGCTTGTCACCCCTCCACTTT. It translates to CASSRGLSPLHF.

CDR3 nucleotide sequence: TGTGCCAGCAGCCCGGGGGGTGCTGGGTCGAACACCGGGGAGCTGTTTTTT. As protein: CASSPGGAGSNTGELFF. The V call is TRBV5-4, the J call TRBJ2-2; 7 bases match TRBD2. Germline trimming cut 4 bases from V and 0 bases from J; bases unmatched to any gene: 9. The CDR3 has 17 residues. Per germline, CDR1 SGHNT and CDR2 YYREEE (reference sequence).

The count of this clone is one. This chain links TRBV27 with TRBJ2-3; 8 bases map to TRBD2. V gave up 3 bases and J gave up 1 base; unmatched junction bases: 15. The CDR3 consists of 19 residues. Germline values: CDR1 MNHEY, CDR2 SMNVEV (reference sequence). For the CDR3, the DNA is TGTGCCAGCAGTTTTTTTGGACGGGGAGGGACTAGGGGCACAGATACGCAGTATTTT. As protein: CASSFFGRGGTRGTDTQYF.

The chain is built from TRBV7-2 and TRBJ2-1; 7 bases agree with TRBD1. This CDR3 region has 13 residues. The junction had 4 bases not matched to a gene; V was cut back by 5 bases and J by 6 bases. The germline CDR1 and CDR2 sequences are SGHTA and FQGNSA. The CDR3 DNA follows: TGTGCCAGCAGCCAGGGACAGAGCAATGAGCAGTTCTTC. It specifies CASSQGQSNEQFF.

V gene TRBV5-4 combines with J gene TRBJ2-7; D is unclear. CDR3 length: 13 amino acids. Germline loops: CDR1 SGHNT, CDR2 YYREEE (reference sequence). The V end lost 2 bases, the J end lost 1 base, and 7 bases lay between the germline ends. The CDR3 loop reads CASSFIGSYEQYF. DNA for the CDR3: TGTGCCAGCAGCTTTATCGGGTCCTACGAGCAGTACTTC.

This clone was detected once. V and J are TRBV6-5 and TRBJ1-2; no clear D. The germline CDR1 and CDR2 sequences are MNHEY and SVGAGI. CDR3 size: 16 residues. Trimming removed 0 bases at V and 0 bases at J, with 11 bases between. CDR3 DNA: TGTGCCAGCAGTTACTCGGTAGAGGCTTCTAACTATGGCTACACCTTC. It codes for CASSYSVEASNYGYTF.

A few counts support this clone. The V gene is TRBV7-9, the J gene TRBJ1-2, with D perhaps TRBD1 (6 bases). Germline CDR1 reads SEHNR; CDR2 reads FQNEAQ (reference sequence). The CDR3 contains 14 residues. V was cut by 2 bases and J by 6 bases, with 13 bases left in between. DNA for the CDR3: TGTGCCAGCAGCTTATTGGCCGAGGGGGATGGCTACACCTTC. Translated: CASSLLAEGDGYTF. The full variable domain, completed using reference TRBV7-9 and TRBJ1-2, is DTGVSQNPRHKITKRGQNVTFRCDPISEHNRLYWYRQTLGQGPEFLTYFQNEAQLEKSRLLSDRFSAERPKGSFSTLEIQRTEQGDSAMYLCASSLLAEGDGYTFGSGTRLTVV.

The chain recombines TRBV18 with TRBJ1-2; D ambiguous. V was cut by 1 base and J by 7 bases, with 10 bases left in between. The germline gives CDR1 KGHSH, CDR2 LQKENI. CDR3 length: 13 residues. The CDR3 sequence is CASSPLRIAGYTF. In DNA form, the CDR3 reads TGTGCCAGCTCACCACTCAGGATCGCTGGCTACACCTTC.

This clone has more than one count but fewer than ten. The rearrangement joins TRBV30 to TRBJ2-5; 8 nucleotides agree with TRBD2. Germline V lookup: CDR1 GTSNPN, CDR2 SVGIG (reference sequence). With V trimmed by 0 bases and J by 5 bases, 11 bases remained unmatched. The CDR3 runs 16 residues. The CDR3 spells CAWSVMAGGNWETQYF. CDR3 DNA sequence: TGTGCCTGGAGTGTAATGGCGGGAGGAAATTGGGAGACCCAGTACTTC.

The V and J genes are TRBV11-3 and TRBJ2-7, with D perhaps matching TRBD1 (5 bases). The CDR3 is 16 amino acids. Trimming removed 1 base at V and 4 bases at J, with 17 bases between. Germline V CDR1 and CDR2: SGHNT, YENEEA. The CDR3 DNA is TGTGCCAGCAGCTTAGGATTTAGGGGCGCGGCTTACGAGCAGTACTTC. The encoded protein is CASSLGFRGAAYEQYF. The variable domain in full, completed from reference TRBV11-3 and TRBJ2-7, reads EAGVVQSPRYKIIEKKQPVAFWCNPISGHNTLYWYLQNLGQGPELLIRYENEEAVDDSQLPKDRFSAERLKGVDSTLKIQPAELGDSAVYLCASSLGFRGAAYEQYFGPGTRLTVT.

DNA for the CDR3: TGTGCCAGCCCGGAGGGGAGGGCCTACGAGCAGTACTTC. Translated: CASPEGRAYEQYF. The chain couples TRBV2 to TRBJ2-7, with 7 bases fitting TRBD2. V lost 8 bases to trimming and J lost 2 bases; unmatched junction nucleotides: 6. CDR1 is SNHLY, CDR2 FYNNEI, per germline. This CDR3 has 13 residues.

The rearrangement joins TRBV11-2 to TRBJ2-3; 10 bases map to TRBD2. From germline, CDR1 is SGHAT and CDR2 FQNNGV. This CDR3 has 15 residues. V trimming: 5 bases; J trimming: 2 bases; junction bases outside the gene matches: 4. This CDR3 is CASSAGTSDTDTQYF. CDR3 DNA sequence: TGTGCCAGCAGCGCCGGGACTAGCGACACAGATACGCAGTATTTT.

V is TRBV4-1 and J is TRBJ2-7; 7 positions agree with TRBD2. Losses at the gene ends were 0 bases for V and 0 bases for J; bases not matched to a gene: 8. This CDR3 is built from 17 residues. The V gene's germline CDR1 is MGHRA and CDR2 YSYEKL. The CDR3 loop reads CASSQDLQAGSSYEQYF. The DNA of the CDR3 is TGCGCCAGCAGCCAAGATCTCCAAGCGGGGAGCTCCTACGAGCAGTACTTC.

This clone has just a few counts. The rearrangement joins TRBV9 to TRBJ1-6; 8 nucleotides match TRBD1. CDR1 and CDR2 (germline): SGDLS, YYNGEE. The CDR3 is 15 amino acids. With V trimmed by 4 bases and J by 5 bases, 5 bases remained unmatched. The CDR3 DNA reads as TGTGCCAGCAGCTCGGGACAGGCCCATAATTCACCCCTCCACTTT. Its translation is CASSSGQAHNSPLHF. The full variable domain, its missing parts supplied by reference TRBV9 and TRBJ1-6, is DSGVTQTPKHLITATGQRVTLRCSPRSGDLSVYWYQQSLDQGLQFLIQYYNGEERAKGNILERFSAQQFPDLHSELNLSSLELGDSALYFCASSSGQAHNSPLHFGNGTRLTVT.

CDR3 sequence (DNA): TGTGCCATCAGTAGGGACAGGTCGATAGAGACCCAGTACTTC. It codes for CAISRDRSIETQYF. The genes are TRBV10-3 and TRBJ2-5, with 8 bases that match TRBD1. CDR1 ENHRY and CDR2 SYGVKD come from the germline V gene. This CDR3 is 14 amino acids long. J lost 4 bases, V lost 5 bases, and 6 bases had no gene match.